Listed here is a single T cell receptor beta chain. An end of the junction does not agree with germline; a read error may underlie this. Sequenced by immunoSEQ multiplex PCR; TCRdb stores in-frame clones only, minus some. The sample lists over 300,000 clones; about 82% were seen once. This sample is drawn from a study of blood T cell repertoires in COVID-19. Germline CDR1 is MNHEY and CDR2 is SMNVEV (reference sequence). CDR3 length: 14 residues. Source material: peripheral blood. The chain carries TRBV27 and TRBJ2-7; TRBD2 matches 12 bases. The receptor's source is a woman between 45 and 60 years old with acute or convalescent COVID-19. CDR3 bases: TGTGCCAGCAGTCCCGGGACTAGCGGGCCCCGTATGAACTTC. Its translation: CASSPGTSGPRMNF.